The 25 T cell receptor beta chains presented below share a single source sample, sequenced in a study of T cell responses to AZD1222 COVID-19 vaccine. TCRdb's table, derived via immunoSEQ multiplex PCR, lists solely in-frame clones and lacks some. This table holds around 170,000 clones, over 75% found once. The material was peripheral blood, obtained on day 0 of AZD1222 vaccination. These TCRs come from an adult in good health.

The chain joins TRBV27 to TRBJ1-3; D possibly corresponds to TRBD1 (5 bases). This CDR3 region has 17 residues. Looked up from germline, CDR1 is MNHEY and CDR2 is SMNVEV (reference sequence). Trimming shortened V by 1 base and J by 0 bases, and 13 bases separated the two germline ends. CDR3 residues: CASSLFKGAGSGNTIYF. The CDR3 nucleotides are TGTGCCAGCAGTTTATTTAAAGGGGCCGGCTCTGGAAACACCATATATTTT.

The chain links TRBV14 to TRBJ1-2; tentative D call: TRBD1 (5 bases). Trimming shortened V by 3 bases and J by 10 bases, and 15 bases separated the two germline ends. The germline V gene has CDR1 SGHDN and CDR2 FVKESK. The CDR3 contains 13 residues. The CDR3 is CASSQAGPGDYTF. CDR3 sequence (DNA): TGTGCCAGCAGCCAGGCGGGACCGGGGGACTACACCTTC.

The sample holds one count of this clone. The V call is TRBV6-5, the J call TRBJ1-2, with D hard to call. Trimming pared 7 bases from V and 8 bases from J, leaving 17 bases between. The CDR3 has 13 amino acids. Germline V lookup: CDR1 MNHEY, CDR2 SVGAGI. CDR3 sequence (DNA): TGTGCCAGCACCACGGGGAGGGAGTCGGGCTACACCTTC. It translates to CASTTGRESGYTF.

The rearrangement joins TRBV2 to TRBJ1-4, with 7 bases matching TRBD1. In germline, CDR1 is SNHLY, CDR2 FYNNEI. The CDR3 has 15 residues. V was clipped by 3 bases and J by 8 bases; unmatched bases: 9. The CDR3 bases are TGTGCCAGCAGTGATTATGAGGGGGCGGGAGAAAAACTGTTTTTT. This codes for CASSDYEGAGEKLFF.

This clone was recorded once. The rearrangement links TRBV2 to TRBJ2-2; tentatively, D is TRBD1 (6 bases). The V end was cut by 6 bases, the J end by 3 bases, with 11 bases between. The CDR3 spans 14 residues. Germline CDR1 SNHLY, CDR2 FYNNEI. The DNA for the CDR3 is TGTGCCAGCAGACAGGGTTGGGACACCGGGGAGCTGTTTTTT. It yields the protein CASRQGWDTGELFF.

The rearrangement joins TRBV10-3 to TRBJ1-5, with no clear D. The CDR3 has 15 residues. V gave up 0 bases and J gave up 0 bases, with 6 bases separating them. The germline V gene has CDR1 ENHRY and CDR2 SYGVKD. The CDR3 here is CAISESGNSNQPQHF. CDR3 bases: TGTGCCATCAGTGAGTCGGGGAATAGCAATCAGCCCCAGCATTTT.

The chain links TRBV19 to TRBJ1-3, with D maybe TRBD1 (6 bases). The germline gives CDR1 LNHDA, CDR2 SQIVND (reference sequence). The CDR3 extends over 16 amino acids. Deletions cut 3 bases from V and 0 bases from J, with 12 bases between. CDR3 in DNA: TGTGCCAGTAGTATGGGGGACAAGGCCTCTGGAAACACCATATATTTT. It is translated as CASSMGDKASGNTIYF.

The rearrangement joins TRBV2 to TRBJ1-4, with no clear D. This CDR3 is 13 amino acids long. From germline, CDR1 is SNHLY and CDR2 FYNNEI. Trimming took off 7 bases at V and 3 bases at J, with 9 bases between the two ends. CDR3 loop: CASTGPPNEKLFF. CDR3 nucleotides: TGTGCCAGCACGGGTCCGCCTAATGAAAAACTGTTTTTT.

The chain has TRBV6-5 and TRBJ2-3; 8 bases agree with TRBD2. The CDR3 has 15 amino acids. V was pared by 6 bases and J by 2 bases, with 7 bases of the junction left unmatched. Germline V gene sequence: CDR1 MNHEY, CDR2 SVGAGI. CDR3: CASSMGLGPTDTQYF. The CDR3, as DNA: TGTGCCAGCAGCATGGGACTAGGACCCACAGATACGCAGTATTTT.

The chain employs TRBV12-3 or TRBV12-4 and TRBJ1-2; D call uncertain. This CDR3 has 13 residues. The V gene lost 5 bases and the J gene lost 0 bases, with 7 bases spanning the gap. CDR3 nucleotide sequence: TGTGCCAGCAGTACTCGGACTAACTATGGCTACACCTTC. Translating gives CASSTRTNYGYTF.

This clone was counted a single time. The V and J genes are TRBV5-4 and TRBJ1-2; 7 nucleotides line up with TRBD1. This CDR3 comprises 14 residues. CDR1 is SGHNT, CDR2 YYREEE, per germline (reference sequence). With 0 bases clipped from V and 6 bases from J, the junction kept 5 bases outside the gene matches. The CDR3 DNA sequence: TGTGCCAGCAGCTTGGAAACAGGGGTGAATGGCTACACCTTC. This gives the protein CASSLETGVNGYTF.

The genes are TRBV27 and TRBJ1-4; possible D gene TRBD1, 5 bases. Per germline, CDR1 MNHEY and CDR2 SMNVEV (reference sequence). Trimming pared 2 bases from V and 7 bases from J, leaving 11 bases between. The CDR3 has 14 amino acids. The CDR3 loop reads CASSLSRVSEKLFF. Written as DNA, the CDR3 is TGTGCCAGCAGTTTAAGCAGGGTGTCTGAAAAACTGTTTTTT.

The genes are TRBV7-8 and TRBJ1-5; D uncertain. This CDR3 contains 20 residues. Trimming left V 6 bases short and J 0 bases short, with 27 bases between. The germline V gene has CDR1 SGHVS and CDR2 FQNEAQ. The CDR3 DNA reads TGTGCCAGCAGTTCGTACATCCCCGGACGGAACGGATATAGCAATCAGCCCCAGCATTTT. Protein: CASSSYIPGRNGYSNQPQHF.

The chain is built from TRBV28 and TRBJ1-1; D perhaps matches TRBD1 (6 bases). Germline V gene lookup returns CDR1 MDHEN and CDR2 SYDVKM. The CDR3 is 15 residues long. Trimming removed 5 bases at V and 5 bases at J, with 18 bases between. CDR3 DNA: TGTGCCAGCAGTCCAACAGGGCAAAGGGGGACTGAAGCTTTCTTT. Translation gives CASSPTGQRGTEAFF.

The rearrangement links TRBV6-5 to TRBJ2-3; 9 bases align to TRBD1. The V gene end was trimmed by 6 bases and the J gene end by 2 bases; junction bases not matched to a gene: 3. The CDR3 spans 14 residues. CDR1 and CDR2 from the germline V gene are MNHEY and SVGAGI. For the CDR3, the DNA is TGTGCCAGCAGGAGGGACAGGGCCACAGATACGCAGTATTTT. It encodes CASRRDRATDTQYF.

The chain couples TRBV5-6 to TRBJ1-4; D is uncertain. In germline, CDR1 is SGHDT, CDR2 YYEEEE. Trimming took 0 bases from V and 4 from J, leaving 7 bases between them. This CDR3 is 14 amino acids long. CDR3 loop: CASSLGQINEKLFF. In DNA form, the CDR3 reads TGTGCCAGCAGCTTGGGGCAGATTAATGAAAAACTGTTTTTT.

This chain uses TRBV19 with TRBJ1-1; 8 nucleotides align to TRBD1. V was pared by 7 bases and J by 7 bases, with 17 bases of the junction left unmatched. Germline V gives CDR1 LNHDA, CDR2 SQIVND (reference sequence). This CDR3 region has 16 residues. The CDR3 sequence: CASTSRGLPNTREAFF. The CDR3 nucleotides read TGTGCCAGTACATCCAGGGGGCTACCGAATACGCGTGAAGCTTTCTTT.

CDR3 DNA sequence: TGCGCCAGCAGCGCACGCTTACAGGGAGAGAACACTGAAGCTTTCTTT. It specifies CASSARLQGENTEAFF. This chain links TRBV4-1 with TRBJ1-1, with a weak D call TRBD1 (6 bases). V gave up 5 bases and J gave up 1 base, with 17 bases separating them. Germline V CDR1 and CDR2: MGHRA, YSYEKL. This CDR3 is 16 amino acids long.

The chain recombines TRBV13 with TRBJ2-3; 11 bases agree with TRBD2. CDR1 and CDR2 (germline): PRHDT, FYEKMQ (reference sequence). CDR3 length equals 15 residues. V was clipped by 4 bases and J by 4 bases; unmatched bases: 4. The CDR3 reads CASSSLAGESDTQYF. In DNA, the CDR3 is TGTGCCAGCAGCTCACTAGCGGGGGAGTCAGATACGCAGTATTTT.

This chain uses TRBV27 with TRBJ1-2; maybe TRBD1 (5 bases). Germline-derived CDR1 and CDR2 are MNHEY and SMNVEV (reference sequence). This CDR3 has 13 amino acids. V lost 6 bases, J lost 3 bases, and 11 bases lay in between. Written as DNA, the CDR3 is TGTGCCAGCAGCGCGTGGGGGGACTATGGCTACACCTTC. This encodes CASSAWGDYGYTF.

This chain connects TRBV19 to TRBJ2-1; 13 bases match TRBD2. CDR1 and CDR2 (germline): LNHDA, SQIVND (reference sequence). V was pared by 10 bases and J by 7 bases, with 10 bases of the junction left unmatched. There are 15 residues in the CDR3. CDR3 sequence: CATKGLAGARNEQFF. As DNA, the CDR3 is TGTGCCACAAAAGGACTAGCGGGGGCTCGGAATGAGCAGTTCTTC.

This chain links TRBV5-6 with TRBJ2-5; perhaps TRBD2 as D (6 bases). Trimming removed 2 bases at V and 4 bases at J, with 15 bases between. Germline values: CDR1 SGHDT, CDR2 YYEEEE. The CDR3 runs 15 residues. The CDR3 nucleotides are TGTGCCAGCAGCTTTGGGGGGTTTGACCTAGAGACCCAGTACTTC. Protein: CASSFGGFDLETQYF.

This clone has only one observation. V gene TRBV24-1 combines with J gene TRBJ2-3; D is uncertain. The germline V gene has CDR1 KGHDR and CDR2 SFDVKD. The CDR3 loop spans 16 amino acids. Trimming removed 4 bases at V and 3 bases at J, with 16 bases between. The CDR3 is CATSESQSFSTDTQYF. Here the CDR3 DNA reads TGTGCCACCAGTGAATCCCAGAGTTTCAGTACAGATACGCAGTATTTT.

The chain combines TRBV28 with TRBJ1-2; possible D gene TRBD1, 5 bases. The germline CDR1 and CDR2 sequences are MDHEN and SYDVKM. CDR3 size: 13 residues. V lost 6 bases to trimming and J lost 8 bases, with 16 bases between them. DNA of the CDR3: TGTGCCAGCAGCTCACCTGCGGGGGTCGGCTACACCTTC. It is translated as CASSSPAGVGYTF.

This clone was recorded only once. The rearrangement links TRBV6-2 or TRBV6-3 to TRBJ1-1; no clear D. CDR3 size: 12 residues. Germline V CDR1 and CDR2: MNHEY, SVGEGT. Trimming removed 2 bases at V and 3 bases at J, with 4 bases between. The CDR3 is CASSYLYTEAFF. For the CDR3, the DNA is TGTGCCAGCAGTTACCTGTACACTGAAGCTTTCTTT.